The rows below give T cell receptor beta chains drawn from one sample of a study of memory CD4+ T cells and cytomegalovirus serostatus. The data were produced by immunoSEQ multiplex PCR, yet TCRdb's version contains in-frame clones alone and is incomplete. The data hold some 48,000 clones, with 78% observed a single time. Sequencing input: memory CD4+ T cells from blood. The source is an adult in good health and CMV-seronegative. Both conserved end residues are part of each CDR3. A D gene is named only where the DNA matches it firmly. The size entry is marked missing in some rows and otherwise reads once, few, many or a size class.

>15|-|TRBV7-8|TRBJ2-7|-
TGTGCCAGCAGCTTAAAACAACGGGGATCCTACGAGCAGTACTTC
CASSLKQRGSYEQYF
>14|-|TRBV4-3|TRBJ1-2|-
TGCGCCAGCAGCCAAGAAGGGTCCCACTATGGCTACACCTTC
CASSQEGSHYGYTF
>17|once|TRBV7-3|TRBJ2-1|TRBD2
TGTGCCAGCAGCTTAACCCGCGCTAGCGGGGGGGCAGGGGAGCAGTTCTTC
CASSLTRASGGAGEQFF
>20|few|TRBV28|TRBJ1-5|TRBD1
TGTGCCAGCAGTTTAATGGTGGGAGGGACAGGGTGGAATCGGGACCAGCCCCAGCATTTT
CASSLMVGGTGWNRDQPQHF
>14|-|TRBV28|TRBJ1-5|-
TGTGCCAGCAGTTTGACCCGTATACCGGGGCCCCAGCATTTT
CASSLTRIPGPQHF
>13|once|TRBV7-9|TRBJ2-3|-
TGTGCCAGCGTTGGGGTGGGCACAGATACGCAGTATTTT
CASVGVGTDTQYF
>13|-|TRBV4-3|TRBJ1-1|-
TGCGCCAGCAGCCAAGCGAGGACTGCTGAAGCTTTCTTT
CASSQARTAEAFF
>17|-|TRBV5-1|TRBJ2-6|-
TGCGCCAGCAGCTTGGCCGTGGGTCTCTCTGGGGCCAACGTCCTGACTTTC
CASSLAVGLSGANVLTF
>13|-|TRBV6-1|TRBJ2-5|TRBD1
TGTGCCACCCGGACAGGGGCGATAGAGACCCAGTACTTC
CATRTGAIETQYF
>11|-|TRBV7-2|TRBJ2-7|-
TGTGCCAGCAGCTTCAGTTACGAGCAGTACTTC
CASSFSYEQYF
>18|-|TRBV7-2|TRBJ2-4|TRBD1
TGTGCCAGCAGCTTAAGGGGGGGGACAGGGTGGACCAAAAACATTCAGTACTTC
CASSLRGGTGWTKNIQYF
>15|few|TRBV14|TRBJ2-2|-
TGTGCCAGCAGCCAAGAATTTGGGGGCACCGGGGAGCTGTTTTTT
CASSQEFGGTGELFF
>12|-|TRBV6-6|TRBJ1-2|-
TGTGCCAGCAGCCAGGGCCACTATGGCTACACCTTC
CASSQGHYGYTF
>15|-|TRBV7-8|TRBJ2-1|-
TGTGCCAGCAGCTTAGCGGCTATCTCCTACAATGAGCAGTTCTTC
CASSLAAISYNEQFF
>14|-|TRBV10-2|TRBJ2-3|TRBD2
TGCGCCATCCAGCGGGGGAGTTCGGTAGATACGCAGTATTTT
CAIQRGSSVDTQYF
>14|-|TRBV7-2|TRBJ1-4|-
TGTGCCAGCAGCATAGGTGCAACTAATGAAAAACTGTTTTTT
CASSIGATNEKLFF